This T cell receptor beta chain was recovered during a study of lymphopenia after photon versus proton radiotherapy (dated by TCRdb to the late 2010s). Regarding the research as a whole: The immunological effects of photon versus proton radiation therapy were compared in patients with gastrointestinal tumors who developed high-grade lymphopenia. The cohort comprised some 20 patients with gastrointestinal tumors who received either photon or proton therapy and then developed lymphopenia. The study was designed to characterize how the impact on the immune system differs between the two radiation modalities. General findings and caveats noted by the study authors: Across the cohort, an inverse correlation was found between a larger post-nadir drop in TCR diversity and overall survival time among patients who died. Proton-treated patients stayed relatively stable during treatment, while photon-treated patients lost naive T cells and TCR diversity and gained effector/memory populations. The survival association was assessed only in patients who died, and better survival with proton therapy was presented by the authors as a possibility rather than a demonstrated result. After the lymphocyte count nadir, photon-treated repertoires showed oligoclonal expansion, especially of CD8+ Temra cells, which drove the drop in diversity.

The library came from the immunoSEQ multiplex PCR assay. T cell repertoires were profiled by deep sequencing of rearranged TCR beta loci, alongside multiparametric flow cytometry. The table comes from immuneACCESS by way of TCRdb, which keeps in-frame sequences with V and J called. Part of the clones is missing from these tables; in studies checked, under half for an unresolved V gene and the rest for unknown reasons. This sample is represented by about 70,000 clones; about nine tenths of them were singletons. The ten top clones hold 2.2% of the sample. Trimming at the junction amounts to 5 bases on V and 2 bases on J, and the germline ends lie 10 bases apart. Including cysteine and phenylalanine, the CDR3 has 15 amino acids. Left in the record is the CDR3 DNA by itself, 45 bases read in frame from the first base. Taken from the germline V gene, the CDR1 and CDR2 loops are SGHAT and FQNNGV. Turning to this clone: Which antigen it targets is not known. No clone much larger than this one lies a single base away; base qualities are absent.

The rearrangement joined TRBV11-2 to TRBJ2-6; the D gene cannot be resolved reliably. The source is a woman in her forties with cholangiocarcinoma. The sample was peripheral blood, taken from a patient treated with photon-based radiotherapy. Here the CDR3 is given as CASSPSVPGANVLTF. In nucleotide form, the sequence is TGTGCCAGCAGCCCTTCCGTGCCTGGGGCCAACGTCCTGACTTTC.